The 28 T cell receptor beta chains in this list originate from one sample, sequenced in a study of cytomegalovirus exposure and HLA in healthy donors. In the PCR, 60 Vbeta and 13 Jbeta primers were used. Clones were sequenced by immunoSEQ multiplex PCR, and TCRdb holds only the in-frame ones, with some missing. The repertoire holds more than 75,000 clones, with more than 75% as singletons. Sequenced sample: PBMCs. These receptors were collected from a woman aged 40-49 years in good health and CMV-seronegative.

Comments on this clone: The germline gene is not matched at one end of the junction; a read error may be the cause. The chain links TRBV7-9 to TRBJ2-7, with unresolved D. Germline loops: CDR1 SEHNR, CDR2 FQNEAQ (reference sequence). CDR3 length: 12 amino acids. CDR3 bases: TGTTCCAGCAGTCTCCTCTCCTACGAGCAGTACTTC. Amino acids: CSSSLLSYEQYF.

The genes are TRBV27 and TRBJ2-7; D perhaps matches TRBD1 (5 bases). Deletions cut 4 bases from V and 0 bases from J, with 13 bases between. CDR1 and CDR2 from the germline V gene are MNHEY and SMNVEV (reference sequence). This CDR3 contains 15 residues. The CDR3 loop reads CASSYQGQGSYEQYF. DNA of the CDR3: TGTGCCAGCAGTTACCAAGGGCAGGGCTCCTACGAGCAGTACTTC.

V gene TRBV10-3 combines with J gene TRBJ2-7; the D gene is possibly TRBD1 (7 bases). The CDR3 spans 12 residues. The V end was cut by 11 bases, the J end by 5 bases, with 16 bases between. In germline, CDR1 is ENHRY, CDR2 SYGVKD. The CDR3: CASRRGPNEQYF. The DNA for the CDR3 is TGTGCCTCCCGGAGGGGGCCGAACGAGCAGTACTTC.

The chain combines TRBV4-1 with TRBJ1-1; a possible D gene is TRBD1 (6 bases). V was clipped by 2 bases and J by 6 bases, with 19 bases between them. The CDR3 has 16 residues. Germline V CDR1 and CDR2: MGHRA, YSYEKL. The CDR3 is CASSQQGGKGGSEAFF. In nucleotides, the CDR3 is TGCGCCAGCAGCCAACAGGGAGGGAAAGGGGGGTCTGAAGCTTTCTTT.

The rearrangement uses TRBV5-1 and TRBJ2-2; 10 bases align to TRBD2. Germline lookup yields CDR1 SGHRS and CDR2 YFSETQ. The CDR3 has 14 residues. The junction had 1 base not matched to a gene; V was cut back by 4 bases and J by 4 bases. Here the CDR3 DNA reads TGCGCCAGCAGCCTAGCGGGGGCCACCGGGGAGCTGTTTTTT. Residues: CASSLAGATGELFF. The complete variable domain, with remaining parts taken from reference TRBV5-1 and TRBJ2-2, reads KAGVTQTPRYLIKTRGQQVTLSCSPISGHRSVSWYQQTPGQGLQFLFEYFSETQRNKGNFPGRFSGRQFSNSRSEMNVSTLELGDSALYLCASSLAGATGELFFGEGSRLTVL.

CDR3 DNA sequence: TGTGCCAGCAGCTCCAGCCCGGGGGGCACTGAAGCTTTCTTT. Its translation: CASSSSPGGTEAFF. This chain uses TRBV7-3 with TRBJ1-1; perhaps TRBD1 as D (5 bases). V gave up 4 bases and J gave up 4 bases, with 13 bases separating them. CDR1 is SGHTA and CDR2 is FQGTGA in the germline V gene. The CDR3 loop spans 14 amino acids.

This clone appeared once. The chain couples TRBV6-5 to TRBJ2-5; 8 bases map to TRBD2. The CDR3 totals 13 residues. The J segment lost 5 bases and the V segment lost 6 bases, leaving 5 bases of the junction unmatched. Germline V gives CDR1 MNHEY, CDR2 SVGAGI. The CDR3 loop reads CASRPGLVETQYF. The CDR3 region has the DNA TGTGCCAGCAGGCCGGGACTAGTCGAGACCCAGTACTTC.

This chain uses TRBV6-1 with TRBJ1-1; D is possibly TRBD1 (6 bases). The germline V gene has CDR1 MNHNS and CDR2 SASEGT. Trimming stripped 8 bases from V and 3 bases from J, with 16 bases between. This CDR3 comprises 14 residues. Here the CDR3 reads CASCSQGTDTEAFF. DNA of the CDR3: TGTGCCAGCTGTTCACAGGGAACGGACACTGAAGCTTTCTTT.

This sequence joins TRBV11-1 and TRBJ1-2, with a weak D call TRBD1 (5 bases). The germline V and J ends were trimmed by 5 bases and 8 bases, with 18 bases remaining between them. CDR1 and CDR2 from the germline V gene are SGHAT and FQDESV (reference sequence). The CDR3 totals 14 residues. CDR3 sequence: CASSRDGSGRGYTF. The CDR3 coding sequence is TGTGCCAGCAGCAGGGACGGATCCGGGAGAGGCTACACCTTC.

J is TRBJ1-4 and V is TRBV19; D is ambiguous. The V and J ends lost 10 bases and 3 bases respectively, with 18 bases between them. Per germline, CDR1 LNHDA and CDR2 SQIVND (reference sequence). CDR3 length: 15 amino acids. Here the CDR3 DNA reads TGTGCCACCGCGCGCGGAGTCGGGGCTAATGAAAAACTGTTTTTT. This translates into CATARGVGANEKLFF.

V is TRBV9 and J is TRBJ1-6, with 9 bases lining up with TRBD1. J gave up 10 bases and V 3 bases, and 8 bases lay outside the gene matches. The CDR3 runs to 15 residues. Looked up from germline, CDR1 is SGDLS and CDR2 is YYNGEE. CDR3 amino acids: CASSDRDRVASPLHF. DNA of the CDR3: TGTGCCAGCAGCGACCGGGACAGGGTCGCCTCACCCCTCCACTTT.

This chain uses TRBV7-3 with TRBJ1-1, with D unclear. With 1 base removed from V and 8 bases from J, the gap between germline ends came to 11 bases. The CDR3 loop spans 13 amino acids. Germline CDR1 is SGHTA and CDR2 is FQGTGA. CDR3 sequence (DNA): TGTGCCAGCAGCTTAAGGGGAGGGAAGGAAGCTTTCTTT. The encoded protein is CASSLRGGKEAFF. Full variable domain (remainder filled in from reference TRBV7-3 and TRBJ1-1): GAGVSQTPSNKVTEKGKYVELRCDPISGHTALYWYRQSLGQGPEFLIYFQGTGAADDSGLPNDRFFAVRPEGSVSTLKIQRTERGDSAVYLCASSLRGGKEAFFGQGTRLTVV.

The CDR3 bases are TGTGCCAGCAGTGTAGGAGGACGGGGGGGGGAGACCCAGTACTTC. Protein: CASSVGGRGGETQYF. The chain carries TRBV25-1 and TRBJ2-5; 8 nucleotides align to TRBD2. CDR1 and CDR2 (germline): MGHDK, SYGVNS. This CDR3 contains 15 residues. The V segment lost 4 bases and the J segment 5 bases; nucleotides outside the gene matches: 9.

The CDR3 sequence: CASSSEVNTEAFF. In nucleotides, the CDR3 is TGTGCCAGCTCAAGCGAGGTGAACACTGAAGCTTTCTTT. The chain combines TRBV18 with TRBJ1-1; D is unclear. Trimming took 5 bases from V and 0 from J, leaving 7 bases between them. Germline V lookup: CDR1 KGHSH, CDR2 LQKENI. The CDR3 extends over 13 amino acids.

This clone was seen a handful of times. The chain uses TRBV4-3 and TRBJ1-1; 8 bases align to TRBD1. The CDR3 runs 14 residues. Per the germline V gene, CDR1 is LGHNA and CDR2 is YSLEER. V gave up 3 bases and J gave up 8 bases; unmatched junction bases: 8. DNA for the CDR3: TGCGCCAGCAGCCACCTCGACAGGGGTACGGAAGCTTTCTTT. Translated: CASSHLDRGTEAFF.

The CDR3 DNA is TGTGCCAGTAGTAAAAGAGAGACAGGGTACACTGAAGCTTTCTTT. Translating gives CASSKRETGYTEAFF. The V and J genes are TRBV19 and TRBJ1-1; 7 positions match TRBD1. After removal of 4 bases from V and 3 bases from J, the junction contained 8 bases not matched to a gene. Germline V lookup: CDR1 LNHDA, CDR2 SQIVND (reference sequence). The CDR3 extends over 15 amino acids.

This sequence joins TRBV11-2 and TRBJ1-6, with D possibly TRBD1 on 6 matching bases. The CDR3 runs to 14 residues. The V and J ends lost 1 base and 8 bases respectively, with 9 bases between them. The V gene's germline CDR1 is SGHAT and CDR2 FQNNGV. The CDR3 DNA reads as TGTGCCAGCAGCTTAGGCCGGACAGATTCACCCCTCCACTTT. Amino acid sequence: CASSLGRTDSPLHF.

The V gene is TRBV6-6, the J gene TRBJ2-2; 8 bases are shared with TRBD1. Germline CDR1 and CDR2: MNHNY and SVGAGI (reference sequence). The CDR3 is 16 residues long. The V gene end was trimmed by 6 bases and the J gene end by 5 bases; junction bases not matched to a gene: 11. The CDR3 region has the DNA TGTGCCAGCAGCCCCGGCCAGGGGGCAAGGACCGGGGAGCTGTTTTTT. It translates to CASSPGQGARTGELFF.

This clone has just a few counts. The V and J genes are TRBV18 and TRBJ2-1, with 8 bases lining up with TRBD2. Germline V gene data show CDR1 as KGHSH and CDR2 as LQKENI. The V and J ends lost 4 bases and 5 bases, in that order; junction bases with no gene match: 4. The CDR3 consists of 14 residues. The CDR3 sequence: CASSRGLDNNEQFF. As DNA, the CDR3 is TGTGCCAGCTCACGGGGACTAGATAACAATGAGCAGTTCTTC.

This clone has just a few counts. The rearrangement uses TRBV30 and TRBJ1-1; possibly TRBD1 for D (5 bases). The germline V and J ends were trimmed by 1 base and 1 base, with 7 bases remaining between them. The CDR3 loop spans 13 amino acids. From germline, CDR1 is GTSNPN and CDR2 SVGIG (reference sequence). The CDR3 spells CAWSGGQNTEAFF. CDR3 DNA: TGTGCCTGGAGTGGTGGACAGAACACTGAAGCTTTCTTT.

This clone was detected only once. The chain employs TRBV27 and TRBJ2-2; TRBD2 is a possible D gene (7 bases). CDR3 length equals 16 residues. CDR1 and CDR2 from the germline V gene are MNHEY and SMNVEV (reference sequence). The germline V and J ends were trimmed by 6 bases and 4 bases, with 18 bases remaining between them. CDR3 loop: CASSRKRGGPTGELFF. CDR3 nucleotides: TGTGCCAGCAGCCGCAAGAGGGGGGGCCCCACCGGGGAGCTGTTTTTT.

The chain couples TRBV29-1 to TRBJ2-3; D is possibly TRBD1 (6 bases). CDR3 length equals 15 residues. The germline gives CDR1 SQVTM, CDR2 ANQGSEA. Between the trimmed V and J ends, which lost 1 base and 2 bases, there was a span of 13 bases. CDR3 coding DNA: TGCAGCGTTGAAGGTGCTGGGGGCTCCACAGATACGCAGTATTTT. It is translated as CSVEGAGGSTDTQYF.

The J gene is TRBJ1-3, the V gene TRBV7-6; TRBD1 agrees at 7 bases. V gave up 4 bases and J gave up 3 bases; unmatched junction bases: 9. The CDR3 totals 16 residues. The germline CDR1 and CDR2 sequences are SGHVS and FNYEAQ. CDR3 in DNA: TGTGCCAGCAGCTCTGGGACAGCCGCATTTGGAAACACCATATATTTT. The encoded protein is CASSSGTAAFGNTIYF.

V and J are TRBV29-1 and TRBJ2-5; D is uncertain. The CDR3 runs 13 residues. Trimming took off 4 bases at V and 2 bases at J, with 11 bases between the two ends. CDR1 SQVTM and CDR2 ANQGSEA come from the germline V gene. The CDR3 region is CSVGFVQQETQYF. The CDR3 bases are TGCAGCGTTGGATTCGTACAGCAAGAGACCCAGTACTTC.

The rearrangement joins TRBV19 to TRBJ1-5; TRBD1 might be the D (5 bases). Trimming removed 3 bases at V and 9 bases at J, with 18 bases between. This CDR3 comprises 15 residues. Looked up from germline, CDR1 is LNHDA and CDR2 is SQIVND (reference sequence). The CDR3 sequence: CASSISDSSIGPQHF. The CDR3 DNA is TGTGCCAGTAGTATCTCCGACAGTTCAATCGGGCCCCAGCATTTT.

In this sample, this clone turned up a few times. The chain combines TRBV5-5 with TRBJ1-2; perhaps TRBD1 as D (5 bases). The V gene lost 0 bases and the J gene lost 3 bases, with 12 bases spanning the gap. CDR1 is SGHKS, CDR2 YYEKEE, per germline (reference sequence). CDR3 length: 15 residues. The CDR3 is CASSLAGRVDYGYTF. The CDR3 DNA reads TGTGCCAGCAGCTTGGCCGGCAGGGTGGACTATGGCTACACCTTC.

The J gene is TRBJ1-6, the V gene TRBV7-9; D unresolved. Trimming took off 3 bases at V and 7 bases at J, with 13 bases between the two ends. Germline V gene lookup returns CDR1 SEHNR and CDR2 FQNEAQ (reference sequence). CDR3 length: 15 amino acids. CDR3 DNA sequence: TGTGCCAGCAGCTTCATAACCAGGCTGAATTCACCCCTCCACTTT. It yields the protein CASSFITRLNSPLHF.

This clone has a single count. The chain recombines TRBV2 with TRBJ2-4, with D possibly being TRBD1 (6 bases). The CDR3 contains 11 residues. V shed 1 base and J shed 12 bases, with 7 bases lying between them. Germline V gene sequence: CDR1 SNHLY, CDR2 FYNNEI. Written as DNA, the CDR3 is TGTGCCAGCAGTGAAGACAGGGATCAGTACTTC. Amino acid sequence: CASSEDRDQYF.